This passage covers 31 T cell receptor beta chains from one sample sequenced in a study of human T cells and chemical hapten exposure. TCRdb ran MiXCR on the RACE reads and lists one entry per CDR3 protein. The sample carries over 55,000 distinct CDR3 sequences, around 12% recorded once. Time point denoted: patch test 3, about 24 weeks after DPC sensitization. Sample treatment: therapeutic diphenylcyclopropenone sensitization with weekly scalp DPC. The sample consisted of whole blood, taken in connection with sensitization to the hapten diphenylcyclopropenone (DPC). The receptors originated from a man aged 30 to 39 with alopecia areata. Some clones in this sample may be carry-over from other donors' samples.

This clonotype was counted many times. The V gene is TRBV7-9, the J gene TRBJ2-5; D unresolved. The CDR3 consists of 13 residues. V was clipped by 5 bases and J by 0 bases, with 7 bases between them. Per germline, CDR1 SEHNR and CDR2 FQNEAQ (reference sequence). CDR3 nucleotides: TGTGCCAGCAGCCCCGACAACCAAGAGACCCAGTACTTC. Translation gives CASSPDNQETQYF.

The chain is built from TRBV7-9 and TRBJ2-7; D may correspond to TRBD1 or TRBD2 (5 bases each). CDR3 length: 13 amino acids. Germline values: CDR1 SEHNR, CDR2 FQNEAQ (reference sequence). V was trimmed by 7 bases and J by 7 bases, leaving 17 bases between them. In nucleotides, the CDR3 is TGTGCCAGCACCTGGGACCTCCGGGGAGAGCAGTACTTC. This codes for CASTWDLRGEQYF.

V is TRBV20-1 and J is TRBJ2-7; D is perhaps TRBD1 (5 bases). Germline CDR1 is DFQATT and CDR2 is SNEGSKA (reference sequence). The CDR3 is 14 residues long. The V end lost 1 base, the J end lost 2 bases, and 12 bases lay between the germline ends. The CDR3 nucleotides are TGCAGTGCTAGAGTCGGCAGGGTGGCCTACGAGCAGTACTTC. It codes for CSARVGRVAYEQYF.

This clonotype occurred a few times. CDR3 protein: CASSTNSGGAETQYF. The CDR3 coding sequence is TGTGCCAGCAGTACTAATAGCGGCGGCGCAGAGACCCAGTACTTC. V gene TRBV2 combines with J gene TRBJ2-5; perhaps TRBD2 as D (6 bases). This CDR3 is 15 amino acids long. The ends were cut back, 5 bases at V and 4 bases at J, with 17 bases in the middle. Germline values: CDR1 SNHLY, CDR2 FYNNEI.

This clonotype has at least ten counts. The rearrangement joins TRBV6-2 or TRBV6-3 to TRBJ1-1, with D unresolved. Trimming cost V 2 bases and J 4 bases, with 14 bases left between them. This CDR3 has 15 residues. Germline V CDR1 and CDR2: MNHEY, SVGEGT. CDR3 amino acids: CASSYLSGVGTEAFF. The CDR3 DNA is TGTGCCAGCAGTTACCTATCCGGGGTTGGCACTGAAGCTTTCTTT.

In its sample, this clonotype was seen many times. CDR3 nucleotides: TGTGCCAGCAGCTTGGGGACAAGATACCTCGTGGATACGCAGTATTTT. It is translated as CASSLGTRYLVDTQYF. The chain is built from TRBV5-4 and TRBJ2-3; D possibly corresponds to TRBD1 (5 bases). Germline CDR1 SGHNT, CDR2 YYREEE (reference sequence). The CDR3 has 16 residues. V was cut by 0 bases and J by 6 bases, with 17 bases left in between.

This clonotype was observed at least ten times. The chain has TRBV18 and TRBJ2-3; D not certain. CDR3 length equals 16 residues. Trimming removed 5 bases from V and 0 bases from J, with 15 bases in between. The germline gives CDR1 KGHSH, CDR2 LQKENI. CDR3 amino acids: CASSDAGGRSTDTQYF. CDR3 in DNA: TGTGCCAGCTCAGATGCCGGTGGTAGGAGCACAGATACGCAGTATTTT.

This clonotype was seen many times. The chain recombines TRBV10-2 with TRBJ1-2; 9 nucleotides line up with TRBD1. The germline V gene encodes CDR1 WSHSY and CDR2 SAAADI. The CDR3 spans 15 residues. Trimming at V came to 7 bases and at J to 0 bases, leaving 6 bases not matched to a gene. The CDR3 region has the DNA TGCGCCAGCATCGGGACAGGGACAGCTAACTATGGCTACACCTTC. This codes for CASIGTGTANYGYTF.

The sample holds a few counts of this clonotype. V is TRBV15 and J is TRBJ2-3; D gene ambiguous. V lost 1 base to trimming and J lost 5 bases, with 10 bases between them. Germline assignment: CDR1 LNHNV and CDR2 YYDKDF (reference sequence). CDR3 length equals 14 residues. The CDR3 coding sequence is TGTGCCACCAGCAGAGGACCCAACAGAGATACGCAGTATTTT. Amino acids: CATSRGPNRDTQYF. The variable domain in full, completed from reference TRBV15 and TRBJ2-3, reads DAMVIQNPRYQVTQFGKPVTLSCSQTLNHNVMYWYQQKSSQAPKLLFHYYDKDFNNEADTPDNFQSRRPNTSFCFLDIRSPGLGDTAMYLCATSRGPNRDTQYFGPGTRLTVL.

The chain joins TRBV9 to TRBJ1-6; no definite D call. Germline-derived CDR1 and CDR2 are SGDLS and YYNGEE. V shed 2 bases and J shed 7 bases, with 10 bases lying between them. The CDR3 is 14 residues long. The CDR3 DNA reads as TGTGCCAGCAGCGTCCAACCCCCAAATTCACCCCTCCACTTT. This translates into CASSVQPPNSPLHF.

This clonotype has a handful of counts. The DNA for the CDR3 is TGTGCCAGCAGCGTTAAGCTAGCGGGGGCTCTGGGCAATGAGCAGTTCTTC. It specifies CASSVKLAGALGNEQFF. The genes are TRBV7-8 and TRBJ2-1; 10 bases are a match to TRBD2. Per germline, CDR1 SGHVS and CDR2 FQNEAQ. V dropped 5 bases and J dropped 6; count of bases not matched to a gene: 13. The CDR3 has 17 residues. The entire variable domain, with the rest obtained from reference TRBV7-8 and TRBJ2-1, is as follows: GAGVSQSPRYKVAKRGQDVALRCDPISGHVSLFWYQQALGQGPEFLTYFQNEAQLDKSGLPSDRFFAERPEGSVSTLKIQRTQQEDSAVYLCASSVKLAGALGNEQFFGPGTRLTVL.

This sequence joins TRBV5-1 and TRBJ1-1; D remains unclear. Trimming left V 4 bases short and J 1 base short, with 11 bases between. Germline V lookup: CDR1 SGHRS, CDR2 YFSETQ. The length of the CDR3 is 14 residues. CDR3 nucleotide sequence: TGCGCCAGCAGCGGAGGACGGTCGAACACTGAAGCTTTCTTT. Its translation is CASSGGRSNTEAFF.

This clonotype came up many times. The gene calls are TRBV6-2 or TRBV6-3 and TRBJ2-3, with D possibly TRBD2 on 5 matching bases. Trimming stripped 7 bases from V and 1 base from J, with 12 bases between. The CDR3 extends over 14 amino acids. Germline V gene sequence: CDR1 MNHEY, CDR2 SVGEGT. The CDR3 DNA is TGTGCCAGCACTCGAGAGGGCCGCACAGATACGCAGTATTTT. It encodes CASTREGRTDTQYF.

This clonotype came up a few times. V is TRBV7-9 and J is TRBJ2-7; no definite D call. This CDR3 is built from 16 residues. Trimming took 3 bases from V and 5 from J, leaving 20 bases between them. CDR1 is SEHNR, CDR2 FQNEAQ, per germline (reference sequence). CDR3 in amino acids: CASSFSPSDGRHEQYF. The DNA for the CDR3 is TGTGCCAGCAGCTTTTCCCCGAGTGACGGCCGCCACGAGCAGTACTTC.

At least ten counts were recorded for this clonotype. The chain carries TRBV6-2 or TRBV6-3 and TRBJ1-1; 8 bases align to TRBD1. This CDR3 comprises 13 residues. Trimming took 2 bases from V and 10 from J; bases not matched to a gene: 6. Per germline, CDR1 MNHEY and CDR2 SVGEGT. In DNA, the CDR3 is TGTGCCAGCAGTTACGTTGGACAGGGAAGAGCTTTCTTT. Its protein is CASSYVGQGRAFF.

This clonotype has just a few counts. The J gene is TRBJ1-5, the V gene TRBV12-3 or TRBV12-4; D is possibly TRBD1 (5 bases). V was pared by 2 bases and J by 4 bases, with 12 bases between. This CDR3 contains 15 residues. The CDR3 nucleotides are TGTGCCAGCAGTTTACTACAGGCAGGAAATCAGCCCCAGCATTTT. Amino acid sequence: CASSLLQAGNQPQHF.

This clonotype has only a few counts. The chain uses TRBV20-1 and TRBJ2-5; 7 bases fit TRBD2. Trimming at V came to 5 bases and at J to 5 bases, leaving 14 bases not matched to a gene. The CDR3 has 15 residues. The germline CDR1 and CDR2 sequences are DFQATT and SNEGSKA (reference sequence). This CDR3 reads CSAFSLPAGIETQYF. The DNA of the CDR3 is TGCAGTGCTTTTTCGCTACCAGCGGGGATTGAGACCCAGTACTTC.

This clonotype came up many times. The chain is built from TRBV6-5 and TRBJ1-1, with TRBD1 as a possible D gene (5 bases). This CDR3 is 14 amino acids long. Trimming took 6 bases from V and 10 from J, leaving 21 bases between them. Germline loops: CDR1 MNHEY, CDR2 SVGAGI. The CDR3 is CASRDVGGGGRAFF. Here the CDR3 DNA reads TGTGCCAGCAGAGACGTGGGGGGTGGAGGTCGAGCTTTCTTT.

This clonotype appeared a few times. This chain uses TRBV29-1 with TRBJ2-1; D not resolved. The V gene's germline CDR1 is SQVTM and CDR2 ANQGSEA. CDR3 length equals 13 residues. The ends were cut back, 5 bases at V and 0 bases at J, with 8 bases in the middle. CDR3 in DNA: TGCAGCGTTCCATACCGCTCCTACAATGAGCAGTTCTTC. Protein: CSVPYRSYNEQFF.

The CDR3 DNA follows: TGTGCCAGCAGTTACGCTGGGACAGCGTATGGCTACACCTTC. It codes for CASSYAGTAYGYTF. The rearrangement uses TRBV6-2 or TRBV6-3 and TRBJ1-2, with TRBD1 matching 7 bases. The CDR3 totals 14 residues. V lost 2 bases, J lost 5 bases, and 5 bases stayed unmatched. The germline V gene encodes CDR1 MNHEY and CDR2 SVGEGT.

In this sample, this clonotype turned up a few times. V is TRBV7-2 and J is TRBJ2-6; D is uncertain. Per the germline V gene, CDR1 is SGHTA and CDR2 is FQGNSA. The CDR3 totals 14 residues. V dropped 8 bases and J dropped 3 bases, with 11 bases sitting between them. CDR3 sequence: CASYLGNGANVLTF. The CDR3 DNA reads as TGTGCCAGCTATTTAGGCAATGGGGCCAACGTCCTGACTTTC.

V is TRBV5-1 and J is TRBJ1-6; a possible D gene is TRBD1 (5 bases). CDR3 length equals 17 residues. Looked up from germline, CDR1 is SGHRS and CDR2 is YFSETQ. V lost 0 bases and J 5 bases, leaving 15 bases between the germline ends. The CDR3 DNA follows: TGCGCCAGCAGCTTGGTGAACGCCGGGACGAATAATTCACCCCTCCACTTT. It codes for CASSLVNAGTNNSPLHF.

This clonotype appeared many times. V usage is TRBV7-2 and J usage is TRBJ2-6; either TRBD1 or TRBD2 may supply D (5 bases each). Germline V CDR1 and CDR2: SGHTA, FQGNSA. This CDR3 contains 18 residues. Trimming removed 8 bases from V and 0 bases from J, with 20 bases in between. DNA for the CDR3: TGTGCCAGCGGGGGAGCGTACGCAGGTAGCTCTGGGGCCAACGTCCTGACTTTC. This gives the protein CASGGAYAGSSGANVLTF. Combining the CDR3 with reference TRBV7-2 and TRBJ2-6 gives the whole variable domain GAGVSQSPSNKVTEKGKDVELRCDPISGHTALYWYRQSLGQGLEFLIYFQGNSAPDKSGLPSDRFSAERTGGSVSTLTIQRTQQEDSAVYLCASGGAYAGSSGANVLTFGAGSRLTVL.

Ten or more counts support this clonotype. The rearrangement uses TRBV29-1 and TRBJ1-5; TRBD1 agrees at 10 bases. The CDR3 has 16 amino acids. Trimming at V came to 6 bases and at J to 4 bases, leaving 12 bases not matched to a gene. Looked up from germline, CDR1 is SQVTM and CDR2 is ANQGSEA. Here the CDR3 reads CSVAMRGQGVNQPQHF. DNA of the CDR3: TGCAGCGTGGCCATGAGAGGACAGGGGGTGAATCAGCCCCAGCATTTT.

There are many counts of this clonotype. The genes are TRBV28 and TRBJ1-2, with unresolved D. The V and J ends lost 5 bases and 6 bases respectively, with 25 bases between them. This CDR3 has 17 amino acids. From germline, CDR1 is MDHEN and CDR2 SYDVKM. CDR3 amino acids: CASSLPGAYINLDGYTF. The DNA of the CDR3 is TGTGCCAGCAGTCTCCCGGGAGCCTACATAAATTTGGATGGCTACACCTTC.

This clonotype was seen a few times. The V gene is TRBV7-2, the J gene TRBJ2-1, with 7 bases that match TRBD2. The CDR3 sequence is 12 residues long. The germline gives CDR1 SGHTA, CDR2 FQGNSA. V gave up 6 bases and J gave up 8 bases; unmatched junction bases: 4. The CDR3 protein is CASRPGRDEQFF. CDR3 bases: TGTGCCAGCAGGCCAGGGAGGGATGAGCAGTTCTTC.

The chain couples TRBV6-5 to TRBJ2-5; 8 bases are a match to TRBD2. The CDR3 consists of 12 residues. V dropped 6 bases and J dropped 7; count of bases not matched to a gene: 4. CDR1 is MNHEY and CDR2 is SVGAGI in the germline V gene. Here the CDR3 reads CASSLAGGTQYF. CDR3 nucleotide sequence: TGTGCCAGCAGCCTTGCGGGGGGGACCCAGTACTTC.

V is TRBV5-4 and J is TRBJ2-2; 7 nucleotides match TRBD1. Looked up from germline, CDR1 is SGHNT and CDR2 is YYREEE (reference sequence). The length of the CDR3 is 17 residues. V was clipped by 7 bases and J by 2 bases; unmatched bases: 14. The CDR3 loop is CASFTTPGQTNTGELFF. CDR3 nucleotides: TGTGCCAGCTTTACTACCCCGGGACAGACAAACACCGGGGAGCTGTTTTTT.

This clonotype was counted at least ten times. The chain employs TRBV6-2 or TRBV6-3 and TRBJ2-7; D gene ambiguous. Germline values: CDR1 MNHEY, CDR2 SVGEGT. The V and J ends lost 7 bases and 7 bases respectively, with 17 bases between them. The CDR3 is made up of 13 amino acids. The CDR3 sequence is CASTVGEKGEQYF. Here the CDR3 DNA reads TGTGCCAGCACCGTAGGCGAAAAGGGAGAGCAGTACTTC.

V gene TRBV6-1 combines with J gene TRBJ1-2, with D possibly TRBD1 on 5 matching bases. Germline assignment: CDR1 MNHNS and CDR2 SASEGT. This CDR3 has 17 amino acids. Trimming cost V 1 base and J 1 base, with 16 bases left between them. CDR3 DNA: TGTGCCAGCAGTGAAGGGCGCGCGGGGCGCCTTAACTATGGCTACACCTTC. This gives the protein CASSEGRAGRLNYGYTF.

This clonotype was counted at least ten times. The chain recombines TRBV5-1 with TRBJ2-5; D call uncertain. Trimming stripped 4 bases from V and 3 bases from J, with 13 bases between. The CDR3 runs to 14 residues. Germline values: CDR1 SGHRS, CDR2 YFSETQ. As DNA, the CDR3 is TGCGCCAGCAGCCAAATCGGGCCTGAAGAGACCCAGTACTTC. Amino acids: CASSQIGPEETQYF.